A single sample is the source of the 27 T cell receptor beta chains below, sequenced in a study of blood T cells in healthy people across ages. The use of a sample-barcoded 5' primer and a J-beta primer mix characterized a second PCR of roughly 6 to 11 cycles. TCRdb re-called the 5' RACE reads through MiXCR, storing one row per CDR3 protein. The data contain roughly 650,000 distinct CDR3 sequences, around 32% of them singletons. The source material was blood. These receptors all stem from a woman aged 80 or over in good health.

This clonotype appeared many times. The J gene is TRBJ2-6, the V gene TRBV7-9, with TRBD1 matching 7 bases. Germline CDR1 SEHNR, CDR2 FQNEAQ (reference sequence). Trimming took 5 bases from V and 2 from J; bases not matched to a gene: 3. The CDR3 loop spans 15 amino acids. This CDR3 is CASSHTGAGANVLTF. CDR3 DNA: TGTGCCAGCAGCCACACAGGGGCTGGGGCCAACGTCCTGACTTTC.

The chain has TRBV7-3 and TRBJ2-6; weak D call: TRBD2 (5 bases). V was cut by 0 bases and J by 2 bases, with 8 bases left in between. The CDR3 consists of 16 residues. Germline CDR1 SGHTA, CDR2 FQGTGA. The CDR3 here is CASSLTGVPGANVLTF. The CDR3 DNA reads as TGTGCCAGCAGCTTAACCGGGGTCCCTGGGGCCAACGTCCTGACTTTC. Looking up the rest from reference TRBV7-3 and TRBJ2-6 gives the full variable domain: GAGVSQTPSNKVTEKGKYVELRCDPISGHTALYWYRQSLGQGPEFLIYFQGTGAADDSGLPNDRFFAVRPEGSVSTLKIQRTERGDSAVYLCASSLTGVPGANVLTFGAGSRLTVL.

Comment on this clonotype: Being one base from a much bigger clone, this may be a read error. This chain joins TRBV12-3 or TRBV12-4 and TRBJ2-5, with 12 nucleotides matching TRBD2. J gave up 11 bases and V 5 bases, and 12 bases lay outside the gene matches. CDR3 length equals 15 residues. This chain's CDR3 is CASSASGGGIDEQYF. DNA for the CDR3: TGTGCCAGCAGTGCTAGCGGGGGGGGGATCGATGAGCAGTACTTC.

This clonotype was detected a few times. The rearrangement links TRBV7-9 to TRBJ1-2; D not resolved. With 4 bases removed from V and 1 base from J, the gap between germline ends came to 16 bases. Germline loops: CDR1 SEHNR, CDR2 FQNEAQ (reference sequence). The CDR3 is made up of 16 amino acids. The CDR3 reads CASSSPEQQRNYGYTF. In DNA form, the CDR3 reads TGTGCCAGCAGCTCGCCGGAACAGCAACGTAACTATGGCTACACCTTC.

In this sample, this clonotype turned up many times. V usage is TRBV7-2 and J usage is TRBJ1-1; unclear D gene. The CDR3 covers 13 residues. Trimming stripped 1 base from V and 8 bases from J, with 11 bases between. CDR1 SGHTA and CDR2 FQGNSA come from the germline V gene. The CDR3 DNA follows: TGTGCCAGCAGCTTAGATTCATCTCGGGAAGCTTTCTTT. Amino acid sequence: CASSLDSSREAFF.

The chain combines TRBV7-8 with TRBJ2-7; 7 nucleotides agree with TRBD1. CDR1 and CDR2 from the germline V gene are SGHVS and FQNEAQ. CDR3 length equals 15 residues. Trimming at V came to 1 base and at J to 2 bases, leaving 5 bases not matched to a gene. In nucleotides, the CDR3 is TGTGCCAGCAGCTTAGTCGGGACAGACACCTACGAGCAGTACTTC. This gives the protein CASSLVGTDTYEQYF.

This clonotype has a handful of counts. The chain combines TRBV30 with TRBJ2-3; tentatively, D is TRBD1 (5 bases). CDR1 is GTSNPN, CDR2 SVGIG, per germline (reference sequence). Trimming took 1 base from V and 7 from J, leaving 12 bases between them. CDR3 length: 13 amino acids. This CDR3 reads CAWSGLPGYTQYF. DNA for the CDR3: TGTGCCTGGAGTGGATTACCAGGGTATACGCAGTATTTT.

J is TRBJ1-4 and V is TRBV5-1, with D possibly TRBD1 on 5 matching bases. Germline V gene lookup returns CDR1 SGHRS and CDR2 YFSETQ. CDR3 size: 14 residues. Trimming stripped 7 bases from V and 1 base from J, with 11 bases between. The CDR3 nucleotides read TGCGCCAGCCGTTTGCAGGGAACTAATGAAAAACTGTTTTTT. This translates into CASRLQGTNEKLFF.

The sample holds a few counts of this clonotype. The J gene is TRBJ1-1, the V gene TRBV27; TRBD1 is a possible D gene (5 bases). Trimming removed 3 bases from V and 4 bases from J, with 12 bases in between. Germline V gene sequence: CDR1 MNHEY, CDR2 SMNVEV (reference sequence). This CDR3 comprises 14 residues. CDR3 loop: CASSFRSGSTEAFF. Here the CDR3 DNA reads TGTGCCAGCAGTTTTCGCTCAGGGAGCACTGAAGCTTTCTTT.

The V gene is TRBV4-1, the J gene TRBJ1-4; 11 bases are shared with TRBD1. Germline V gene sequence: CDR1 MGHRA, CDR2 YSYEKL. The trim removed 6 bases at V and 7 bases at J, leaving 4 bases unmatched. This CDR3 is built from 14 residues. CDR3 coding DNA: TGCGCCAGCAGACCCGGGACAGGGGGTGAAAAACTGTTTTTT. This codes for CASRPGTGGEKLFF.

The chain joins TRBV5-5 to TRBJ2-5; perhaps TRBD1 as D (8 bases). Germline V gene sequence: CDR1 SGHKS, CDR2 YYEKEE (reference sequence). Trimming took off 4 bases at V and 11 bases at J, with 18 bases between the two ends. This CDR3 region has 13 residues. The CDR3, as DNA: TGTGCCAGCAGCCCATGGACAGGGAGGGAGCAGTACTTC. Translation: CASSPWTGREQYF.

This clonotype has at least ten counts. The V and J genes are TRBV12-3 or TRBV12-4 and TRBJ1-2; 9 positions agree with TRBD1. Losses at the gene ends were 7 bases for V and 6 bases for J; bases not matched to a gene: 6. The CDR3 spans 13 residues. The CDR3 region is CASTRDRADGYTF. CDR3 sequence (DNA): TGTGCCAGCACCCGGGACAGGGCGGATGGCTACACCTTC.

The CDR3 DNA follows: TGTGCCAGCAGCCCCTCCAGGGGAGACACTGAAGCTTTCTTT. Amino acid sequence: CASSPSRGDTEAFF. This chain links TRBV11-2 with TRBJ1-1, with D maybe TRBD1 (6 bases). Germline V CDR1 and CDR2: SGHAT, FQNNGV. This CDR3 has 14 amino acids. Deletions cut 5 bases from V and 3 bases from J, with 13 bases between. Using reference TRBV11-2 and TRBJ1-1 for the parts outside the CDR3, the full variable domain is EAGVAQSPRYKIIEKRQSVAFWCNPISGHATLYWYQQILGQGPKLLIQFQNNGVVDDSQLPKDRFSAERLKGVDSTLKIQPAKLEDSAVYLCASSPSRGDTEAFFGQGTRLTVV.

A remark on this clonotype: A much larger clone lies one base from this, so it may be a read error. The J gene is TRBJ2-5, the V gene TRBV7-2; D possibly corresponds to TRBD1 (5 bases). This CDR3 comprises 13 residues. Germline CDR1 SGHTA, CDR2 FQGNSA. V lost 0 bases and J 11 bases, leaving 13 bases between the germline ends. In DNA, the CDR3 is TGTGCCAGCAGCTTAGCGTTGGACAATGAGCAGTACTTC. Translating gives CASSLALDNEQYF.

In this sample, this clonotype turned up many times. The rearrangement uses TRBV20-1 and TRBJ2-5; D uncertain. The germline V gene has CDR1 DFQATT and CDR2 SNEGSKA (reference sequence). CDR3 length: 13 amino acids. Deletions cut 0 bases from V and 5 bases from J, with 10 bases between. The CDR3 reads CSARDSLTETQYF. As DNA, the CDR3 is TGCAGTGCTAGAGATAGCCTTACGGAGACCCAGTACTTC.

With regard to this clonotype: This may stem from a read error, because a much larger clone lies one nucleotide away. The rearrangement uses TRBV9 and TRBJ2-3; 8 bases match TRBD1. Germline V gene lookup returns CDR1 SGDLS and CDR2 YYNGEE. The CDR3 runs 16 residues. The CDR3 bases are TGTGCCAGCAGCTTTGGACAGGGACAATTCACAGATGCGCAGTATTTT. This translates into CASSFGQGQFTDAQYF.

This clonotype occurred many times. The rearrangement links TRBV7-2 to TRBJ1-5; D is unclear. V lost 2 bases and J lost 5, with 10 bases in between. Germline V CDR1 and CDR2: SGHTA, FQGNSA. This CDR3 is 14 amino acids long. The CDR3 nucleotides are TGTGCCAGCAGCTTAAATATCGGTTATCAGCCCCAGCATTTT. Its translation: CASSLNIGYQPQHF.

The CDR3 DNA reads TGCGCCAGCAGCCGAGTACAGGGGAGGGACTACGAGCAGTACTTC. Encoded protein: CASSRVQGRDYEQYF. This rearrangement joins TRBV4-1 to TRBJ2-7; D could derive from TRBD1 or TRBD2 (7 bases each). Germline CDR1 and CDR2: MGHRA and YSYEKL. The CDR3 is 15 amino acids. The V and J ends lost 4 bases and 3 bases respectively, with 16 bases between them.

There are many counts of this clonotype. V gene TRBV5-1 combines with J gene TRBJ1-5; D gene uncertain. This CDR3 is 13 amino acids long. Looked up from germline, CDR1 is SGHRS and CDR2 is YFSETQ. Trimming cost V 0 bases and J 7 bases, with 8 bases left between them. The CDR3 loop is CASSLVPGQPQHF. The CDR3 DNA follows: TGCGCCAGCAGCTTGGTCCCCGGCCAGCCCCAGCATTTT.

This clonotype was seen many times. The J gene is TRBJ2-1, the V gene TRBV7-2; 13 bases are a match to TRBD2. The germline CDR1 and CDR2 sequences are SGHTA and FQGNSA. The V and J ends lost 5 bases and 11 bases, in that order; junction bases with no gene match: 9. The CDR3 has 15 amino acids. CDR3 DNA sequence: TGTGCCAGCAGCCCCCCCCAACTAGCGGGGGGGCAGCAGTTCTTC. This sequence encodes CASSPPQLAGGQQFF. Based on the CDR3 plus reference TRBV7-2 and TRBJ2-1, the full variable domain is GAGVSQSPSNKVTEKGKDVELRCDPISGHTALYWYRQSLGQGLEFLIYFQGNSAPDKSGLPSDRFSAERTGGSVSTLTIQRTQQEDSAVYLCASSPPQLAGGQQFFGPGTRLTVL.

This clonotype was seen a few times. The chain recombines TRBV9 with TRBJ2-1, with D uncertain. CDR3 length: 14 residues. CDR1 is SGDLS and CDR2 is YYNGEE in the germline V gene. V gave up 0 bases and J gave up 3 bases, with 7 bases separating them. In DNA form, the CDR3 reads TGTGCCAGCAGCGTAGATAGCAACTACAATGAGCAGTTCTTC. It encodes CASSVDSNYNEQFF.

The table lists this clonotype with a few counts. The chain joins TRBV29-1 to TRBJ2-7; D remains unclear. V dropped 4 bases and J dropped 0 bases, with 7 bases sitting between them. The CDR3 covers 12 residues. Germline V gene sequence: CDR1 SQVTM, CDR2 ANQGSEA. CDR3 DNA sequence: TGCAGCGTTGTAACAGACTCCTACGAGCAGTACTTC. It yields the protein CSVVTDSYEQYF.

V and J are TRBV15 and TRBJ1-5; the D gene is possibly TRBD1 (6 bases). V dropped 0 bases and J dropped 9 bases, with 9 bases sitting between them. Germline values: CDR1 LNHNV, CDR2 YYDKDF (reference sequence). The CDR3 extends over 13 amino acids. In DNA, the CDR3 is TGTGCCACCAGCAGAGAGGGACATCGGCCCCAGCATTTT. Translating it yields CATSREGHRPQHF.

This chain joins TRBV2 and TRBJ2-3; TRBD2 aligns across 8 bases. The germline gives CDR1 SNHLY, CDR2 FYNNEI. This CDR3 spans 15 amino acids. V gave up 6 bases and J gave up 5 bases; unmatched junction bases: 10. The CDR3 DNA follows: TGTGCCAGCAGAACCCTCCGGGGGGGCGGAGATACGCAGTATTTT. It specifies CASRTLRGGGDTQYF.

V and J are TRBV18 and TRBJ2-3; the D is unclear. Looked up from germline, CDR1 is KGHSH and CDR2 is LQKENI. With 3 bases removed from V and 3 bases from J, the gap between germline ends came to 10 bases. CDR3 length equals 14 residues. CDR3 sequence reads: CASSPPTRTDTQYF. Here the CDR3 DNA reads TGTGCCAGCTCACCTCCCACACGGACAGATACGCAGTATTTT. The full variable domain, rest sourced from reference TRBV18 and TRBJ2-3, is NAGVMQNPRHLVRRRGQEARLRCSPMKGHSHVYWYRQLPEEGLKFMVYLQKENIIDESGMPKERFSAEFPKEGPSILRIQQVVRGDSAAYFCASSPPTRTDTQYFGPGTRLTVL.

This clonotype came up many times. The chain recombines TRBV18 with TRBJ2-3, with D maybe TRBD1 (6 bases). Trimming took off 3 bases at V and 0 bases at J, with 16 bases between the two ends. Germline V lookup: CDR1 KGHSH, CDR2 LQKENI. The CDR3 loop spans 17 amino acids. CDR3 DNA sequence: TGTGCCAGCTCACCCCCGGTTCTGGGGGCAAGCACAGATACGCAGTATTTT. Its protein is CASSPPVLGASTDTQYF.

This clonotype was seen ten or more times. V and J are TRBV7-2 and TRBJ2-1; 10 positions match TRBD2. CDR1 and CDR2 from the germline V gene are SGHTA and FQGNSA. With V trimmed by 1 base and J by 5 bases, 11 bases remained unmatched. CDR3 length: 18 amino acids. The CDR3 nucleotides read TGTGCCAGCAGCTTAGGTATGAGCAGCGGGGGGGCCAACAATGAGCAGTTCTTC. It yields the protein CASSLGMSSGGANNEQFF.